This entry describes one TCR beta chain. Its antigen is as yet unknown. The data derive from a study of neoadjuvant nivolumab and ipilimumab in lung cancer. CDR3 length: 14 amino acids. The germline CDR1 and CDR2 sequences are SGHVS and FQNEAQ. V lost 5 bases, J lost 0 bases, and 4 bases stayed unmatched. Study observations and caveats: Compared with tumor-adjacent uninvolved lung, resected tumors showed greater richness and clonality. From pretherapy to surgery, tumor richness and clonality rose with dual therapy. Higher pretherapy blood TCR richness went with higher resected-tumor richness.

Sequencing used immunoSEQ multiplex PCR; TCRdb keeps in-frame clones, though not all of them. Among thousands of clones listed, 88% were seen once. This clonotype originated in an adult with non-small cell lung cancer. The source was adjacent normal lung tissue, collected after neoadjuvant nivolumab, alone or with ipilimumab, at or shortly before surgery. The chain is built from TRBV7-8 and TRBJ2-7, with 7 bases that match TRBD1. CDR3 amino acids: CASSGDRNSYEQYF. CDR3 DNA: TGTGCCAGCAGCGGGGACAGAAACTCCTACGAGCAGTACTTC.